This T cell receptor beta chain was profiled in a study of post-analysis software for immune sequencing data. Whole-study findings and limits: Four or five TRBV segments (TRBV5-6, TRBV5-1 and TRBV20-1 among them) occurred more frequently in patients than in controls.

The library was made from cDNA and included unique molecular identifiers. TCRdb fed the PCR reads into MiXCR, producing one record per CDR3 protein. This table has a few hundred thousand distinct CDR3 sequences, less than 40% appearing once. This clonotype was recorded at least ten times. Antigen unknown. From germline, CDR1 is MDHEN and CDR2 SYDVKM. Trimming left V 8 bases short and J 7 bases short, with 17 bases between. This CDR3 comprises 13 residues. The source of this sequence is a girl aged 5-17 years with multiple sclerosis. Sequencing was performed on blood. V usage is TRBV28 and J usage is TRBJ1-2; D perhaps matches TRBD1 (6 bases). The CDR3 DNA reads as TGTGCCAGCTTAATGTCGGGGGCTGGTGGCTACACCTTC. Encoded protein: CASLMSGAGGYTF.